This TCR beta chain was profiled in a study of T cell responses to AZD1222 COVID-19 vaccine. Libraries were prepared by immunoSEQ multiplex PCR; TCRdb keeps only in-frame clonotypes and omits some of them. The data contain 120,000 or so clones, 70% to 90% of them singletons. Here the sequenced sample was peripheral blood, taken on day 0 of AZD1222 vaccination. This TCR derives from an adult in good health.

The CDR3 region is CASSLARVQKETQYF. CDR3 nucleotides: TGTGCCAGCAGTCTCGCCAGGGTCCAAAAAGAGACCCAGTACTTC. The genes are TRBV28 and TRBJ2-5; maybe TRBD1 (5 bases). Per the germline V gene, CDR1 is MDHEN and CDR2 is SYDVKM. This CDR3 contains 15 residues. The germline V and J ends were trimmed by 5 bases and 3 bases, with 16 bases remaining between them.